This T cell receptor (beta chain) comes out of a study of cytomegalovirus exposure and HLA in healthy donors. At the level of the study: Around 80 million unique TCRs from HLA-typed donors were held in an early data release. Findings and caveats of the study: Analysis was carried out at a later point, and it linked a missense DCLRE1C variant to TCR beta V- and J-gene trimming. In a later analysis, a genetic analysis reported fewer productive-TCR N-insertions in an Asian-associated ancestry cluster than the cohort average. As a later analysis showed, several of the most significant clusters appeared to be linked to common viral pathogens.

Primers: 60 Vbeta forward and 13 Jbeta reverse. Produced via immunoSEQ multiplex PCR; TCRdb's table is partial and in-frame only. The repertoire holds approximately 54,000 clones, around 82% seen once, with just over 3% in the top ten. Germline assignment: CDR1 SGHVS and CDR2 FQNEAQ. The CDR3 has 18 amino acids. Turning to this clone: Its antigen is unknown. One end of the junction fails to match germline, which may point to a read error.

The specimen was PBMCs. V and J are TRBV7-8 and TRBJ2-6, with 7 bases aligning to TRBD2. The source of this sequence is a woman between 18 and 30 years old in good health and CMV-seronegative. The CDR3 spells CASSSTGGSLSGANGLTF. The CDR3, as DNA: TGTGCCAGCAGCTCTACGGGGGGTTCGTTGTCTGGGGCCAACGGCCTGACTTTC.